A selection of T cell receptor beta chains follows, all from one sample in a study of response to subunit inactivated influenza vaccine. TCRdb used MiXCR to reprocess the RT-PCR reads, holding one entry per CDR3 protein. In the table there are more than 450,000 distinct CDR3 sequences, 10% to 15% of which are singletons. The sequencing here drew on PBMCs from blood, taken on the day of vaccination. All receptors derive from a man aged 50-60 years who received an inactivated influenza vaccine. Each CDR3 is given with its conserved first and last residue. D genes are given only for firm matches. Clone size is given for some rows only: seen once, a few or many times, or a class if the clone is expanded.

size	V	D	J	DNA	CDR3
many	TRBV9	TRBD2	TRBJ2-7	TGTGCCAGCAGCGTGGGTTTCAGCGGGGGAACTTACGAGCAGTACTTC	CASSVGFSGGTYEQYF
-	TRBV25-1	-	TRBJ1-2	TGTGCCAGCGGCCAGGGTGGTGGCTACACCTTC	CASGQGGGYTF
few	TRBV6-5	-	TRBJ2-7	TGTGCCAGCAGTTACCAGGGGAAGCAGTACTTC	CASSYQGKQYF
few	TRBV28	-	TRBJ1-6	TGTGCCAGCAGTTTCGACGATCGGGTGATTTCACCCCTCCACTTT	CASSFDDRVISPLHF
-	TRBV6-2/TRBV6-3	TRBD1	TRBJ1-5	TGTGCCAGCACCAAGACAGGGGTTCAAGGCAATCAGCCCCAGCATTTT	CASTKTGVQGNQPQHF
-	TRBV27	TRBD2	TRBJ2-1	TGTGCCAGCAGTTTATTAGCGGGCCTCTACAATGAGCAGTTCTTC	CASSLLAGLYNEQFF
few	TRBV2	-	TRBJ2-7	TGTGCCAGCAGGAGGACCCACCTCGGCCACGAGCAGTACTTC	CASRRTHLGHEQYF
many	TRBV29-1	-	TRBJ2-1	TGCAGCGTGACTTGGGGAGGCTCCTACAATGAGCAGTTCTTC	CSVTWGGSYNEQFF
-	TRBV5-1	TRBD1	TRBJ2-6	TGCGCCAGCAGCTTGGCTCAGGGGGCTTCTGGGGCCAACGTCCTGACTTTC	CASSLAQGASGANVLTF
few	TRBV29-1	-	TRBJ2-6	TGCAGCGTTAAAGGGGTAGAAAACTCTGGGGCCAACGTCCTGACTTTC	CSVKGVENSGANVLTF
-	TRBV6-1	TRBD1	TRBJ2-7	TGTGCCAGCAGCGACCGGGACAGGAGCTCCTACGAGCAGTACTTC	CASSDRDRSSYEQYF
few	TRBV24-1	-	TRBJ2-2	TGTGCCACCAGTGACCAAGGGACGGCCACCGGGGAGCTGTTTTTT	CATSDQGTATGELFF
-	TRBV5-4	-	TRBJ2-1	TGTGCCAGCAGCTTTTATCTGTCCTTGCCCTACAATGAGCAGTTCTTC	CASSFYLSLPYNEQFF
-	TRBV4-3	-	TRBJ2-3	TGCGCCAGCAGCCTAACACAGGGCGGCACGCAGTATTTT	CASSLTQGGTQYF
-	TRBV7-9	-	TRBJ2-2	TGTGCCAGCAGCCATCCCCAGAGCGGGGAGCTGTTTTTT	CASSHPQSGELFF
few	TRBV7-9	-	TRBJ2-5	TGTGCCAGCAGCGAGAGAGATTACCGGGAACGGCAAGAGACCCAGTACTTC	CASSERDYRERQETQYF
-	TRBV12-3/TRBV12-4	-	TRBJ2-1	TGTGCCAGCAGAAACCAGGCCCCGGATGAGCAGTTCTTC	CASRNQAPDEQFF
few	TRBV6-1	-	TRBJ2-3	TGTGCCAGCAGAACGGACACCCTAGATACGCAGTATTTT	CASRTDTLDTQYF
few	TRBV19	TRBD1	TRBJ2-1	TGTGCCAGTAGTGGGTGGACAGGGGGGCAATACAATGAGCAGTTCTTC	CASSGWTGGQYNEQFF
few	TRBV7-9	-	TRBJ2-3	TGTGCCAGCAGCGGAACCCTTAGCGGAAACACAGATACGCAGTATTTT	CASSGTLSGNTDTQYF
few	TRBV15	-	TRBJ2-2	TGTGCCACCAGCAAGCGGAACACCGGGGAGCTGTTTTTT	CATSKRNTGELFF
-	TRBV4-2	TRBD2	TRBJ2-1	TGTGCCAGCAGCCAAGGGACTAGCGGGAGTTTCTACAATGAGCAGTTCTTC	CASSQGTSGSFYNEQFF
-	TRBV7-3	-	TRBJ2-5	TGTGCCAGCAGCCCGACTACCGCCCAGACCCAGTACTTC	CASSPTTAQTQYF
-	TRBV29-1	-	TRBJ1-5	TGCAGCGCCGCCTCCCCACGAAGCAAACAGCCCCAGCATTTT	CSAASPRSKQPQHF
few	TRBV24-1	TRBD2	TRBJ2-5	TGTGCCACCAGTACCCTAGCGGGAGTCCAAGAGACCCAGTACTTC	CATSTLAGVQETQYF
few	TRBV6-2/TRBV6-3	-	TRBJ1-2	TGTGCCATCCGAGACACAGGACGCGCTAACTATGGCTACACCTTC	CAIRDTGRANYGYTF
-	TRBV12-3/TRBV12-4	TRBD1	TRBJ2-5	TGTGCCAGCAGTTTGCTGGGCCGGACAGGGGGTGACCAGTACTTC	CASSLLGRTGGDQYF
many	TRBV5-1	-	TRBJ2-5	TGCGCCAGCAGCGGAGGTCACTCACCAGGGGAGACCCAGTACTTC	CASSGGHSPGETQYF
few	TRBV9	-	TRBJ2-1	TGTGCCAGCAGCCCGACAAGGGGGCTGGGGGGAATTGAGCAGTTCTTC	CASSPTRGLGGIEQFF
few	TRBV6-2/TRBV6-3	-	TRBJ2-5	TGTGCCAGCAGTTATTATAGGACGCAAGAGACCCAGTACTTC	CASSYYRTQETQYF
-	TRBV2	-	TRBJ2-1	TGTGCCAGCAGTGTTAGCTACGATACGTTCGAGCAGTTCTTC	CASSVSYDTFEQFF
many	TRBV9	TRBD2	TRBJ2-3	TGTGCCAGCAGCGTAGATCTAGCGGGGGGCTCAGATACGCAGTATTTT	CASSVDLAGGSDTQYF
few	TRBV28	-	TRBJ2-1	TGTGCCAGCAAGGGGACTGTAAATGAGGTGCAGTTCTTC	CASKGTVNEVQFF
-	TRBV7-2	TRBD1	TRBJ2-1	TGTGCCAGCAGCTTATCCCCAGGGGGCATATACGATGAGCAGTTCTTC	CASSLSPGGIYDEQFF
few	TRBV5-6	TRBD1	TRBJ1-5	TGTGCCAGCAGCTTATTAAGGGGGCGCAATCAGCCCCAGCATTTT	CASSLLRGRNQPQHF
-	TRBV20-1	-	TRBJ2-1	TGCAGTGCTAGAAGGGGGGGCTCCTACAATGAGCAGTTCTTC	CSARRGGSYNEQFF
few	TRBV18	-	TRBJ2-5	TGTGCCAGCTCACCAGTTGATAGGCGACGAGAGACCCAGTACTTC	CASSPVDRRRETQYF
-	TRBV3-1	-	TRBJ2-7	TGTGCCAGCAGCCTTACAACCGGTTCCGACGAGCAGTACTTC	CASSLTTGSDEQYF
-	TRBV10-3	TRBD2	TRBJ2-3	TGTGCCATCAGTGAGTCCGGGGGGGTGGATACGCAGTATTTT	CAISESGGVDTQYF
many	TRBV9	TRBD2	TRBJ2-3	TGTGCCAGCAGCGTAGGCGGGGGAGTACTTGGGGATACGCAGTATTTT	CASSVGGGVLGDTQYF
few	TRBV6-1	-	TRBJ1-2	TGTGCCAGCAGTGAAGTTGGAGTAGGCTATGGCTACACCTTC	CASSEVGVGYGYTF
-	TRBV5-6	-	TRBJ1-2	TGTGCCAGCAGCTTCCGGGCAGTCGTAGCTAACTATGGCTACACCTTC	CASSFRAVVANYGYTF
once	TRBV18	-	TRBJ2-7	TGTGCCAGCTCACCACCGGACAGCCCGTGGGAGCAGTACTTC	CASSPPDSPWEQYF
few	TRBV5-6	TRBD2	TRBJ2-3	TGTGCCAGCAGCTTGGCCGGGACTAGCGTGGTGGATACGCAGTATTTT	CASSLAGTSVVDTQYF
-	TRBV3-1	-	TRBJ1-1	TGTGCCAGCAGCCAGGCAGGGGCGCGGGTGAACACTGAAGCTTTCTTT	CASSQAGARVNTEAFF
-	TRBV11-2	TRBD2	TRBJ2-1	TGTGCCAGCAGCTTAAAGTTCGGGCTAGCGGATGAGCAGTTCTTC	CASSLKFGLADEQFF
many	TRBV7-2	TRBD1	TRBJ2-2	TGTGCCGGCCGGACAGGGGCGAGAACCGGGGAGCTGTTTTTT	CAGRTGARTGELFF
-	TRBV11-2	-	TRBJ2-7	TGTGCCAGCAGCTTAGATAGTGTCAGTTCCTACGAGCAGTACTTC	CASSLDSVSSYEQYF
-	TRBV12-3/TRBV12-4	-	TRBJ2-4	TGTGCCAGCAGCCCCCAGGTCCTCGGGGTCATTCAGTACTTC	CASSPQVLGVIQYF
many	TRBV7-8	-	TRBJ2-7	TGTGCCAGCAGTCCGGGGATCTTCTACGAGCAGTACTTC	CASSPGIFYEQYF